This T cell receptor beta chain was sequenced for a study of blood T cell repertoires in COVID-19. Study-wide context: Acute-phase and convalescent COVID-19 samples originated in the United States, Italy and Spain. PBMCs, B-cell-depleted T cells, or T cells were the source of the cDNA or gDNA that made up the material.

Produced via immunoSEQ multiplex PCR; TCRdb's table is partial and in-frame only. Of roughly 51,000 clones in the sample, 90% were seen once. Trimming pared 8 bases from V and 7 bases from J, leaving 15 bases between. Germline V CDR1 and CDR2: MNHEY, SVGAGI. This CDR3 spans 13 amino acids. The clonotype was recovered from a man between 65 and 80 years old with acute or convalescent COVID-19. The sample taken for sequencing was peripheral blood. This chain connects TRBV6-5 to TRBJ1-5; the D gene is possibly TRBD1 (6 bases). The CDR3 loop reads CASGGGGRQPQHF. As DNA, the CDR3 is TGTGCCAGCGGGGGAGGGGGGCGGCAGCCCCAGCATTTT.